This T cell receptor beta chain was captured in a study of blood T cell repertoires in COVID-19. Study-wide background: Both acute and convalescent COVID-19 samples were obtained from the United States, Italy and Spain. T cells, B-cell-depleted T cells, or PBMCs provided the cDNA or gDNA that served as material.

This CDR3 comprises 15 residues. Per the germline V gene, CDR1 is LNHNV and CDR2 is YYDKDF (reference sequence). With V trimmed by 5 bases and J by 5 bases, 10 bases remained unmatched. Assay: immunoSEQ multiplex PCR; the TCRdb copy retains only in-frame clones and omits some. The sample shows over 85,000 clones, around 87% of them seen only once. This clonotype was sampled from a human donor with acute or convalescent COVID-19. The donor label of this sample is uncertain. V is TRBV15 and J is TRBJ1-1, with 8 positions matching TRBD1. The sequenced material came from peripheral blood. CDR3 DNA: TGTGCCACCAGCCCCCGACAGGGGACGAGTACTGAAGCTTTCTTT. Protein product: CATSPRQGTSTEAFF.